This T cell receptor beta chain originates from a study of blood T cell repertoires in COVID-19. Trimming shortened V by 1 base and J by 2 bases, and 5 bases separated the two germline ends. This CDR3 has 14 amino acids. In germline, CDR1 is SNHLY, CDR2 FYNNEI. Sequencing was performed with immunoSEQ multiplex PCR; in TCRdb, only in-frame clones are kept and a portion is missing. The data show approximately 250,000 clones, about 81% seen once. Specimen: PBMCs or T cells enriched from blood (not recorded which). The rearrangement joins TRBV2 to TRBJ1-4; D gene ambiguous. This receptor was taken from a man younger than 45 with acute COVID-19. CDR3 amino acids: CASSEGRTNEKLFF. DNA of the CDR3: TGTGCCAGCAGTGAAGGCCGGACTAATGAAAAACTGTTTTTT.